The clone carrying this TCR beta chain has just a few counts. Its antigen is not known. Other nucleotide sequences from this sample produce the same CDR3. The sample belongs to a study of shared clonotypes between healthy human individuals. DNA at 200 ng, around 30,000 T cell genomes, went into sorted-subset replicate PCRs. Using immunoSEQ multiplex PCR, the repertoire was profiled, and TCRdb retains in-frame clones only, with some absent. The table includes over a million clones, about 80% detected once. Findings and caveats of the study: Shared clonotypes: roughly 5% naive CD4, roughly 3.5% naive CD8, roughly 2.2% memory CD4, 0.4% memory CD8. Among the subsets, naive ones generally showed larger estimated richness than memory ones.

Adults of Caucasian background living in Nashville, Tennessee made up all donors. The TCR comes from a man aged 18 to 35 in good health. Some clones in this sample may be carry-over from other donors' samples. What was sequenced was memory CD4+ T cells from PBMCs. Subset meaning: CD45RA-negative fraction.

Here the CDR3 DNA reads TGCAGTGCACTGATCCAAGAGACCCAGTACTTC. The encoded protein is CSALIQETQYF. The V gene is TRBV20-1, the J gene TRBJ2-5; D gene uncertain. The V gene's germline CDR1 is DFQATT and CDR2 SNEGSKA (reference sequence). V was trimmed by 6 bases and J by 1 base, leaving 6 bases between them. The CDR3 is 11 residues long.